This TCR beta chain was sequenced in a study of control samples from healthy donors and cancer patients. The CDR3 contains 16 residues. The germline V gene encodes CDR1 MGHRA and CDR2 YSYEKL. Trimming took off 1 base at V and 7 bases at J, with 19 bases between the two ends. Here immunoSEQ multiplex PCR was the method, and the copy in TCRdb shows in-frame clones only, minus some. The top ten clones hold 2.1% of a sample with 150,000 or so clones, roughly 90% of them seen once. The sample taken for sequencing was blood. This receptor was identified in a woman aged 50 to 60 in good health. The chain uses TRBV4-1 and TRBJ1-2; TRBD1 is a possible D gene (5 bases). This CDR3 reads CASSQGLGQGLSGYTF. In DNA, the CDR3 is TGCGCCAGCAGCCAAGGATTGGGTCAGGGACTCTCTGGCTACACCTTC.